The 5 T cell receptor beta chains below were found in one sample sequenced in a study of blood T cell repertoires in COVID-19. The protocol was immunoSEQ multiplex PCR, while the TCRdb copy is restricted to in-frame clones and leaves out a portion. The top ten clones hold 4% to 5.5% of a sample with 100,000 or so clones, roughly 87% of them seen once. Sequencing used peripheral blood. These receptors were collected from a woman aged 45-65 years with COVID-19, enrolled during active disease.

The chain carries TRBV9 and TRBJ1-2; 7 nucleotides line up with TRBD1. CDR1 is SGDLS, CDR2 YYNGEE, per germline. The CDR3 is 15 amino acids. Trimming removed 0 bases from V and 4 bases from J; junction bases left unmatched: 6. Here the CDR3 reads CASSVAEQGSYGYTF. The CDR3 bases are TGTGCCAGCAGCGTAGCGGAACAGGGGAGCTATGGCTACACCTTC.

The V gene is TRBV13, the J gene TRBJ2-1; TRBD2 aligns across 7 bases. The length of the CDR3 is 15 residues. The V segment lost 6 bases and the J segment 1 base; nucleotides outside the gene matches: 6. CDR1 and CDR2 from the germline V gene are PRHDT and FYEKMQ (reference sequence). Here the CDR3 reads CASSSAGGSYNEQFF. Here the CDR3 DNA reads TGTGCCAGCAGTTCTGCCGGGGGGTCCTACAATGAGCAGTTCTTC.

V gene TRBV11-3 combines with J gene TRBJ2-1, with D hard to call. This CDR3 has 12 residues. Germline CDR1 reads SGHNT; CDR2 reads YENEEA. The V end was cut by 1 base, the J end by 10 bases, with 8 bases between. The CDR3 bases are TGTGCCAGCAGCTTAGGAGATTTAGAGCAGTTCTTC. Its protein is CASSLGDLEQFF.

The chain combines TRBV19 with TRBJ1-1, with TRBD1 as a possible D gene (6 bases). Trimming shortened V by 5 bases and J by 1 base, and 17 bases separated the two germline ends. CDR1 and CDR2 from the germline V gene are LNHDA and SQIVND (reference sequence). The CDR3 contains 16 residues. DNA of the CDR3: TGTGCCAGTAGTGAAGGACAGCGGCTACGGAACACTGAAGCTTTCTTT. Amino acid sequence: CASSEGQRLRNTEAFF.

The chain has TRBV7-9 and TRBJ2-3; 10 positions match TRBD2. This CDR3 is 17 amino acids long. With 2 bases clipped from V and 3 bases from J, the junction kept 8 bases outside the gene matches. Germline CDR1 SEHNR, CDR2 FQNEAQ (reference sequence). This CDR3 is CASSLLLAGAPTDTQYF. In nucleotides, the CDR3 is TGTGCCAGCAGCTTACTGCTAGCGGGGGCCCCGACAGATACGCAGTATTTT.